Following are 5 T cell receptor beta chains from one sample sequenced in a study of blood T cell repertoires in COVID-19. The table came from immunoSEQ multiplex PCR; TCRdb's copy has only in-frame clones and leaves some out. The sample carries around 300,000 clones, less than 90% recorded once. Sequencing was done on a sample of peripheral blood. These receptors were collected from a woman in her 70s with COVID-19, enrolled during active disease.

This clone was seen only once. V usage is TRBV21-1 and J usage is TRBJ1-2. TRBV21-1 corresponds to a pseudogene. The CDR3 is 15 residues long. The CDR3 here is CASSPGLPRKDGYTF. CDR3 DNA sequence: TGTGCCAGCAGCCCGGGACTCCCGAGAAAGGATGGCTACACCTTC.

CDR3 bases: TGTGCCATCAGTGGGACAGGGGAGGGCTACACCTTC. Its translation is CAISGTGEGYTF. The chain joins TRBV10-3 to TRBJ1-2; 9 bases line up with TRBD1. This CDR3 contains 12 residues. Germline V gene sequence: CDR1 ENHRY, CDR2 SYGVKD. Trimming at V came to 4 bases and at J to 8 bases, leaving 2 bases not matched to a gene.

This clone was detected only a few times. The chain uses TRBV5-4 and TRBJ1-2; 12 bases fit TRBD1. The germline V gene encodes CDR1 SGHNT and CDR2 YYREEE (reference sequence). There are 16 residues in the CDR3. J was trimmed by 1 base and V by 4 bases; bases with no gene match: 5. CDR3 amino acids: CASSPGQGANNYGYTF. For the CDR3, the DNA is TGTGCCAGCAGCCCGGGACAGGGGGCTAATAACTATGGCTACACCTTC.

This clone has more than one count but fewer than ten. V and J are TRBV28 and TRBJ2-3, with 7 positions matching TRBD2. Germline values: CDR1 MDHEN, CDR2 SYDVKM. The CDR3 runs 15 residues. The V gene end was trimmed by 4 bases and the J gene end by 1 base; junction bases not matched to a gene: 5. CDR3 loop: CASSYERGGTDTQYF. The CDR3 coding sequence is TGTGCCAGCAGTTACGAGCGGGGAGGCACAGATACGCAGTATTTT.

The chain joins TRBV3-1 (or the pseudogene TRBV3-2) to TRBJ2-7, with 13 bases that match TRBD2. The J segment lost 6 bases and the V segment lost 7 bases, leaving 9 bases of the junction unmatched. The CDR3 is made up of 15 amino acids. Germline loops: CDR1 LGHDT, CDR2 YNNKEL (reference sequence). The CDR3 coding sequence is TGTGCCAGCATCATGTCCGGGACTAGCGGGGTCGAGCAGTACTTC. Protein: CASIMSGTSGVEQYF.